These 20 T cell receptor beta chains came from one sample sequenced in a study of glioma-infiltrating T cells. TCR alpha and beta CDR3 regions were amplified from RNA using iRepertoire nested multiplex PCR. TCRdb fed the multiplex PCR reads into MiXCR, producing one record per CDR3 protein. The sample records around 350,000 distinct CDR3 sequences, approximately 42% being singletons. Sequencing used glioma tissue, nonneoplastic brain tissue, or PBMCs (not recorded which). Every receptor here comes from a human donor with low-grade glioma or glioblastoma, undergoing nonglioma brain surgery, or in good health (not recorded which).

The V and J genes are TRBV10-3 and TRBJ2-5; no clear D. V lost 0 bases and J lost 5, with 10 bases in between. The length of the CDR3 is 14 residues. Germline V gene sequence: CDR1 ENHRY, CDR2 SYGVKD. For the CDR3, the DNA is TGTGCCATCAGTGAGTCCGACCCCCGGGAGACCCAGTACTTC. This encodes CAISESDPRETQYF.

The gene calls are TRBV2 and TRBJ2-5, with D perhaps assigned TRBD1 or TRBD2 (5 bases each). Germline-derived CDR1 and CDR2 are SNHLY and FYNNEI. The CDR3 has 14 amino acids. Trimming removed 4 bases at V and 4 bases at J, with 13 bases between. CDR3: CASSAGTVPETQYF. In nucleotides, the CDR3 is TGTGCCAGCAGTGCGGGGACGGTACCAGAGACCCAGTACTTC.

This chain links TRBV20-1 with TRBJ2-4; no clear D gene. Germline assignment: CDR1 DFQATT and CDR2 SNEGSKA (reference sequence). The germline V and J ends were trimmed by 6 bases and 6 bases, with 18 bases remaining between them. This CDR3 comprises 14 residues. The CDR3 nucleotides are TGCAGTGCCAGTAGAAACCAGAAAGGAAACATTCAGTACTTC. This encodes CSASRNQKGNIQYF.

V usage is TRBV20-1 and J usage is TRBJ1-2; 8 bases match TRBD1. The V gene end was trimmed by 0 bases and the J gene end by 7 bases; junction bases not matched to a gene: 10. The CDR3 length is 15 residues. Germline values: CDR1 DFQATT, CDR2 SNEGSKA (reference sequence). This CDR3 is CSARDRSGGEAGYTF. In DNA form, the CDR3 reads TGCAGTGCTAGAGATAGGTCAGGGGGCGAGGCTGGCTACACCTTC.

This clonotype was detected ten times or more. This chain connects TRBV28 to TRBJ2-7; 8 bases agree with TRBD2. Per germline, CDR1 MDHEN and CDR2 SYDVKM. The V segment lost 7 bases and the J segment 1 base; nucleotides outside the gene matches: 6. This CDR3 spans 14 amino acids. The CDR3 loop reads CASIPGGESYEQYF. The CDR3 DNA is TGTGCCAGCATTCCCGGGGGGGAGTCCTACGAGCAGTACTTC.

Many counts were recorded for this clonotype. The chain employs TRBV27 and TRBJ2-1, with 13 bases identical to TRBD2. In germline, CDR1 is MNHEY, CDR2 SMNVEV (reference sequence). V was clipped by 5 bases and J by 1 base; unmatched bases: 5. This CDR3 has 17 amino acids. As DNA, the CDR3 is TGTGCCAGCAGTCCGGGACTAGCGGGACATTCCTACAATGAGCAGTTCTTC. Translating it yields CASSPGLAGHSYNEQFF.

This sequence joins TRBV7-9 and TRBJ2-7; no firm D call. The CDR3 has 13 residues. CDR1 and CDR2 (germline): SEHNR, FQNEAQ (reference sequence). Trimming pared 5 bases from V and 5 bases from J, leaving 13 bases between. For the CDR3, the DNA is TGTGCCAGCAGCCCCTGGGTAGCTCACGAGCAGTACTTC. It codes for CASSPWVAHEQYF.

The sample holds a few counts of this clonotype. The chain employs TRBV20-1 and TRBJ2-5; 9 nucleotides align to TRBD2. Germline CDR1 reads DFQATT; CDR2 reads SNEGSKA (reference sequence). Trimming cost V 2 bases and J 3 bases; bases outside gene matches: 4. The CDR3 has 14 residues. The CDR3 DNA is TGCAGTGCTAGAAGACTAGCGGAGAAAGAGACCCAGTACTTC. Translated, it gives CSARRLAEKETQYF.

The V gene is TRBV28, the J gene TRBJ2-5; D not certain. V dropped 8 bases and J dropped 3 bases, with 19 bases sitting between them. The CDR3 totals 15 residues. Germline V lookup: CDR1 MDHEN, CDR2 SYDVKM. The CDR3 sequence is CASAITVLSKETQYF. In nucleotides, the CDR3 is TGTGCCAGCGCCATCACGGTACTTTCTAAAGAGACCCAGTACTTC.

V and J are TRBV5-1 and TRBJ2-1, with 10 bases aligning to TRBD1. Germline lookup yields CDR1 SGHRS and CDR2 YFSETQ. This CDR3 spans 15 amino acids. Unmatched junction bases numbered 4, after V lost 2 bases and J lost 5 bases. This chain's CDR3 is CASSLRDRGDNEQFF. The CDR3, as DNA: TGCGCCAGCAGCTTACGGGACAGGGGCGACAATGAGCAGTTCTTC.

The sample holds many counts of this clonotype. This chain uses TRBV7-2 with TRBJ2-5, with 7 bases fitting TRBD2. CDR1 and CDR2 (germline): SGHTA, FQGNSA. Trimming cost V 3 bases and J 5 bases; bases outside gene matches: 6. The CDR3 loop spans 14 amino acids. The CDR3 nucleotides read TGTGCCAGCAGCTTCGGACTAGTGGGTGAGACCCAGTACTTC. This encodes CASSFGLVGETQYF.

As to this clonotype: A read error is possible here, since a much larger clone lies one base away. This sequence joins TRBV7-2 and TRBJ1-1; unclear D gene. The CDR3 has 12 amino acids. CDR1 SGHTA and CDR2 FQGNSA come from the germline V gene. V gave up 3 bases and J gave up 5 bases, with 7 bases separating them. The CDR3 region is CASSFDATEAFF. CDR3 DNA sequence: TGTGCCAGCAGCTTCGACGCGACTGAAGCTTTCTTT.

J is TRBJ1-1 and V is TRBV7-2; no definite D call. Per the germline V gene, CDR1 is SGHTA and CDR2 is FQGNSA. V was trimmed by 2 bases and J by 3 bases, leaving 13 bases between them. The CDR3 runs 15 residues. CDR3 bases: TGTGCCAGCAGCTTAAGCGGGATTATGGACACTGAAGCTTTCTTT. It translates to CASSLSGIMDTEAFF.

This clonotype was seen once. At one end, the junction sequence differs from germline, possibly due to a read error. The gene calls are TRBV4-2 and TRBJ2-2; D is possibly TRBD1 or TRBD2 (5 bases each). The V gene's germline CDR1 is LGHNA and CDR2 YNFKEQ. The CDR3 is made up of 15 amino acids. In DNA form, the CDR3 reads TGTGCCGGCAGCCAAGAGGGGATTTACACCGGGGAGCTGTTTTTT. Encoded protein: CAGSQEGIYTGELFF.

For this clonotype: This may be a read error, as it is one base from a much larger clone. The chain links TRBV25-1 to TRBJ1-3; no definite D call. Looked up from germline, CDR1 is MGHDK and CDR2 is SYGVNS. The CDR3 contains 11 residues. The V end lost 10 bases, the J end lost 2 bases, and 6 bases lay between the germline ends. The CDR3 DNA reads TGTGCCACTTTTACTGGAAACACCATATATTTT. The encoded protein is CATFTGNTIYF.

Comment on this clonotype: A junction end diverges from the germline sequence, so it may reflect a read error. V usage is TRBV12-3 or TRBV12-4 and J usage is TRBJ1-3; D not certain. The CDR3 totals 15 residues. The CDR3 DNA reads TGTGCCAGCAGTCCGTCCAGAAACTCTGGAAACACCATACATTTT. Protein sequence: CASSPSRNSGNTIHF.

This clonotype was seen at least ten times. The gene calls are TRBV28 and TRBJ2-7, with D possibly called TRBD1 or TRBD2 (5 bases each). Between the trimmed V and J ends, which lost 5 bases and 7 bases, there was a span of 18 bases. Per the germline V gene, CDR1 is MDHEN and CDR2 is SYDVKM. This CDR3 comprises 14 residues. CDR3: CASSPTRGPVEQYF. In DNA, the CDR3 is TGTGCCAGCAGTCCCACTCGGGGCCCCGTGGAGCAGTACTTC.

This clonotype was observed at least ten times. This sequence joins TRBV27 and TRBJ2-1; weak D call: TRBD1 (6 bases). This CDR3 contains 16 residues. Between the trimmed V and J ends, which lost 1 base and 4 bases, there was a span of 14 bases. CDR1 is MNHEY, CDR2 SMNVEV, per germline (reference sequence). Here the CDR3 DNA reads TGTGCCAGCAGTTTATGGCCCGGGACACATTACAATGAGCAGTTCTTC. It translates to CASSLWPGTHYNEQFF.

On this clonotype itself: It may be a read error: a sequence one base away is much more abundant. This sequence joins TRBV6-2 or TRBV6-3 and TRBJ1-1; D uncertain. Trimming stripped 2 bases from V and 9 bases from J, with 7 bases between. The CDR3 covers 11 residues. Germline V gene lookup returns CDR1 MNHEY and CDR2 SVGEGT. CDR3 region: CASSYGIQAFF. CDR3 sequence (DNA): TGTGCCAGCAGTTACGGAATCCAAGCTTTCTTT.

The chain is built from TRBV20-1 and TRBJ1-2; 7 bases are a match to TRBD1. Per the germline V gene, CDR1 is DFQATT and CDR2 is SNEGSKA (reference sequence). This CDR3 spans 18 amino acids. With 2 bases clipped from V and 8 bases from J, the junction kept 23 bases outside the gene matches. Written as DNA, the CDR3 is TGCAGTGCTAGAAATCTTCTGGGAGACAGGGATTACGGTGAGGGCTACACCTTC. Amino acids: CSARNLLGDRDYGEGYTF.